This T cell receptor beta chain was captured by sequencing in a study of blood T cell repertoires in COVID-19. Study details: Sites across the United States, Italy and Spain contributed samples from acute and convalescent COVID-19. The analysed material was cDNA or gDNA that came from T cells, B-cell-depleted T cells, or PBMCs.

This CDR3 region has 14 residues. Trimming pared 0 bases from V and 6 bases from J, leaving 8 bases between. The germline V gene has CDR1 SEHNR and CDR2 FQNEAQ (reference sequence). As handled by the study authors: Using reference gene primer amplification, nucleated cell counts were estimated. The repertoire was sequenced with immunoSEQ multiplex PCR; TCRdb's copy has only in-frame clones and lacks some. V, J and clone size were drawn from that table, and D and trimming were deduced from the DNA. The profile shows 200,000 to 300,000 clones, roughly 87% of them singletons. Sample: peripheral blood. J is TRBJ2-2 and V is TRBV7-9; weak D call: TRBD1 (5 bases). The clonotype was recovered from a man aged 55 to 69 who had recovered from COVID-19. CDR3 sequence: CASSLAGRAGELFF. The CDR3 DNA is TGTGCCAGCAGCTTAGCGGGCAGGGCCGGGGAGCTGTTTTTT.